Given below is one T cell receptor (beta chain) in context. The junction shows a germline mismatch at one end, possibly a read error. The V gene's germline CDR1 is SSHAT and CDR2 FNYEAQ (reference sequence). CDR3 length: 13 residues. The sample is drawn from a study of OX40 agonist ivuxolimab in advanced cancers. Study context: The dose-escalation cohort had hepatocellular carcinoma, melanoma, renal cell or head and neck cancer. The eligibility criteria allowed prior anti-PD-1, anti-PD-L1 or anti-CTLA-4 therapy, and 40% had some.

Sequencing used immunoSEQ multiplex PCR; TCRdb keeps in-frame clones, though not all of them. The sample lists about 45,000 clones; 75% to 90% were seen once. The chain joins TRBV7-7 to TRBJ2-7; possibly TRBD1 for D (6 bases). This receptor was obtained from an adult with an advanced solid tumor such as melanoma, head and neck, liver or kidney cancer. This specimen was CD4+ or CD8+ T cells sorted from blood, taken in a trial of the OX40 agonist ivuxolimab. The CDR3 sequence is CASSPDSSYEQYF. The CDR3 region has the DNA TGTGCTAGCAGCCCGGACAGCTCCTACGAGCAGTACTTC.